This TCR beta chain was identified in a study of T cell responses to AZD1222 COVID-19 vaccine. Study results and limitations: Dominant CD4 TCR responses targeted spike regions 160-218 and 743-854. Seropositive status at baseline applied to only a handful of AZD1222 recipients. Increases in Spike-specific TCR breadth and depth were seen after two AZD1222 doses. Epitopes outside B.1.351 and B.1.1.7 mutated regions reportedly drew nearly half of spike TCRs.

Concerning this clone: Its antigen is currently unknown.

Profiled with immunoSEQ multiplex PCR; TCRdb holds only in-frame clones, not every one. The table has 150,000 to 250,000 clones, approximately 90% seen once. The origin of this receptor is an adult who received the AZD1222 COVID-19 vaccine. Sequencing used peripheral blood, obtained 28 days after the second AZD1222 dose.

CDR3 sequence reads: CATSDARGPYEQYF. Written as DNA, the CDR3 is TGTGCCACCAGTGATGCCCGGGGGCCCTACGAGCAGTACTTC. V usage is TRBV24-1 and J usage is TRBJ2-7, with D possibly being TRBD1 or TRBD2 (6 bases each). Germline V gene sequence: CDR1 KGHDR, CDR2 SFDVKD. There are 14 residues in the CDR3. Trimming stripped 3 bases from V and 2 bases from J, with 10 bases between.